The 24 T cell receptor beta chains below all came from one sample that was sequenced in a study of Graves' ophthalmopathy and Graves' hyperthyroidism (dated by TCRdb to the late 2010s). The sequencer listed for this sample is Illumina HiSeq 2000. For repertoire sequencing, the TCR beta CDR3 regions were amplified from RNA transcripts. The first round was an RT-PCR using HTBI primers with the Qiagen OneStep RT-PCR kit, and this first round was followed by a second-round multiplex PCR, then size selection and purification. Through fastp at Q25 and MiXCR, TCRdb rebuilt clones from the public reads, retaining in-frame beta chains. Every CDR3 protein is listed once, alongside the most common genes and DNA of its rows. For this sample the table gives 150,000 to 200,000 distinct CDR3 sequences, of which 35% to 45% were detected only once. Jointly, the top ten make up over 7% of the sample. Material for sequencing was peripheral blood. These receptor sequences come from a man aged 30-40 years with Graves' ophthalmopathy. Donor details come from another sample of the same person, matched by shared clones.

The sample holds a few counts of this clonotype. The chain has TRBV6-1 and TRBJ1-2; D is possibly TRBD1 (5 bases). Germline values: CDR1 MNHNS, CDR2 SASEGT. The CDR3 spans 15 residues. Trimming pared 1 base from V and 3 bases from J, leaving 12 bases between. The CDR3 loop reads CASSEGGGGDYGYTF. The CDR3 nucleotides read TGTGCCAGCAGTGAAGGCGGGGGAGGAGACTATGGCTACACCTTC.

The rearrangement uses TRBV6-5 and TRBJ1-6; D remains unclear. The CDR3 runs 15 residues. Germline CDR1 reads MNHEY; CDR2 reads SVGAGI. Trimming removed 0 bases at V and 5 bases at J, with 8 bases between. The CDR3 loop is CASSYSAENNSPLHF. In DNA, the CDR3 is TGTGCCAGCAGTTACTCGGCCGAGAATAATTCACCCCTCCACTTT.

The CDR3 region is CASSLVDYEQYF. CDR3 DNA sequence: TGTGCCAGCAGCTTAGTTGACTACGAGCAGTACTTC. This chain links TRBV7-2 with TRBJ2-7; D not resolved. V was trimmed by 1 base and J by 3 bases, leaving 4 bases between them. Germline CDR1 and CDR2: SGHTA and FQGNSA. CDR3 size: 12 residues.

This clonotype was picked up a small number of times. This chain connects TRBV28 to TRBJ2-1; 11 bases align to TRBD2. CDR3 length equals 15 residues. Germline CDR1 and CDR2: MDHEN and SYDVKM. Unmatched junction bases numbered 1, after V lost 3 bases and J lost 3 bases. The CDR3 DNA is TGTGCCAGCAGTTTGCTAGCGGGGGGCTACAATGAGCAGTTCTTC. Translated: CASSLLAGGYNEQFF. The whole variable domain, filled in from reference TRBV28 and TRBJ2-1, reads DVKVTQSSRYLVKRTGEKVFLECVQDMDHENMFWYRQDPGLGLRLIYFSYDVKMKEKGDIPEGYSVSREKKERFSLILESASTNQTSMYLCASSLLAGGYNEQFFGPGTRLTVL.

The V call is TRBV6-1, the J call TRBJ2-5, with 7 bases matching TRBD1. Trimming cost V 4 bases and J 2 bases; bases outside gene matches: 7. The CDR3 sequence is 15 residues long. Per the germline V gene, CDR1 is MNHNS and CDR2 is SASEGT. CDR3 amino acids: CASSAPGTAQETQYF. CDR3 bases: TGTGCCAGCAGTGCCCCCGGGACAGCTCAAGAGACCCAGTACTTC.

This clonotype was seen a few times. The rearrangement joins TRBV11-3 to TRBJ1-1; D perhaps matches TRBD1 (6 bases). Germline CDR1 reads SGHNT; CDR2 reads YENEEA. Trimming removed 0 bases at V and 4 bases at J, with 9 bases between. The CDR3 has 14 residues. CDR3 amino acids: CASSLDRGGTEAFF. DNA for the CDR3: TGTGCCAGCAGCTTAGACAGGGGAGGCACTGAAGCTTTCTTT.

Only a few counts were recorded for this clonotype. The genes are TRBV11-2 and TRBJ2-5, with D hard to call. The CDR3 totals 11 residues. CDR1 and CDR2 (germline): SGHAT, FQNNGV. The V and J ends lost 4 bases and 5 bases respectively, with 5 bases between them. The CDR3 loop reads CASSSIETQYF. The CDR3, as DNA: TGTGCCAGCAGCTCCATTGAGACCCAGTACTTC. Variable domain in full (rest from reference TRBV11-2 and TRBJ2-5): EAGVAQSPRYKIIEKRQSVAFWCNPISGHATLYWYQQILGQGPKLLIQFQNNGVVDDSQLPKDRFSAERLKGVDSTLKIQPAKLEDSAVYLCASSSIETQYFGPGTRLLVL.

This clonotype was found many times. The chain couples TRBV4-1 to TRBJ1-1, with a weak D call TRBD1 (6 bases). This CDR3 contains 16 residues. CDR1 is MGHRA, CDR2 YSYEKL, per germline. V was cut by 4 bases and J by 3 bases, with 18 bases left in between. CDR3 bases: TGCGCCAGCAGCCGACGCGAGAGGGGGGAGTACACTGAAGCTTTCTTT. It encodes CASSRRERGEYTEAFF.

This clonotype was seen ten or more times. The rearrangement joins TRBV12-3 or TRBV12-4 to TRBJ2-7, with TRBD2 matching 10 bases. There are 18 residues in the CDR3. The trim removed 3 bases at V and 1 base at J, leaving 12 bases unmatched. CDR3 DNA sequence: TGTGCCAGCAGTTTTGCTGCGGGTCCGACTAGCGGGTCCTACGAGCAGTACTTC. This translates into CASSFAAGPTSGSYEQYF.

To note about this clonotype: One end of the junction is discordant with germline, which a read error may explain. The chain joins TRBV20-1 to TRBJ2-2; 9 positions agree with TRBD1. The V gene's germline CDR1 is DFQATT and CDR2 SNEGSKA (reference sequence). This CDR3 is built from 14 residues. The CDR3 protein is CSARGDREGGELFF. CDR3 bases: TGCAGTGCCAGAGGGGACAGGGAGGGAGGGGAGCTGTTTTTT.

The V call is TRBV27, the J call TRBJ2-7; 8 bases line up with TRBD1. With V trimmed by 4 bases and J by 5 bases, 10 bases remained unmatched. This CDR3 region has 15 residues. Germline V gives CDR1 MNHEY, CDR2 SMNVEV (reference sequence). The CDR3 nucleotides read TGTGCCAGCAGTTCGACAGGGGAATCGACCGACGAGCAGTACTTC. Translated, it gives CASSSTGESTDEQYF.

At least ten counts were recorded for this clonotype. V gene TRBV27 combines with J gene TRBJ2-3, with D unclear. The ends were cut back, 7 bases at V and 3 bases at J, with 14 bases in the middle. Germline V gene sequence: CDR1 MNHEY, CDR2 SMNVEV (reference sequence). The CDR3 contains 14 residues. The CDR3 DNA is TGTGCCAGCAAATGGGGTTTCCAAACAGATACGCAGTATTTT. This translates into CASKWGFQTDTQYF.

The J gene is TRBJ2-5, the V gene TRBV24-1; 12 bases agree with TRBD2. Trimming took 1 base from V and 3 from J; bases not matched to a gene: 2. Germline V CDR1 and CDR2: KGHDR, SFDVKD. This CDR3 is 16 amino acids long. Written as DNA, the CDR3 is TGTGCCACCAGTGATTTAGGACTAGCGGGAAAAGAGACCCAGTACTTC. Translating it yields CATSDLGLAGKETQYF.

This clonotype has a count of ten or more. The CDR3 DNA sequence: TGTGCCAGCAGGTCGGGACAGTCCTACGAGCAGTACTTC. It encodes CASRSGQSYEQYF. V is TRBV28 and J is TRBJ2-7; 7 bases match TRBD1. CDR1 is MDHEN and CDR2 is SYDVKM in the germline V gene. V lost 6 bases to trimming and J lost 1 base; unmatched junction nucleotides: 3. There are 13 residues in the CDR3.

This clonotype was observed at least ten times. The chain carries TRBV12-3 or TRBV12-4 and TRBJ1-2; D is unclear. The CDR3 length is 14 residues. Between the trimmed V and J ends, which lost 1 base and 4 bases, there was a span of 10 bases. The CDR3, as DNA: TGTGCCAGCAGTTTAGGCGCCAGCAGCTATGGCTACACCTTC. Encoded protein: CASSLGASSYGYTF.

V usage is TRBV27 and J usage is TRBJ2-7; TRBD2 aligns across 11 bases. V lost 8 bases, J lost 6 bases, and 6 bases stayed unmatched. Germline V gene data show CDR1 as MNHEY and CDR2 as SMNVEV (reference sequence). This CDR3 contains 13 residues. CDR3 residues: CASRLAGGFEQYF. Here the CDR3 DNA reads TGTGCCAGCCGGCTAGCGGGAGGCTTCGAGCAGTACTTC.

This clonotype was seen many times. The V call is TRBV20-1, the J call TRBJ2-7; 7 nucleotides align to TRBD1. The length of the CDR3 is 14 residues. Germline V gives CDR1 DFQATT, CDR2 SNEGSKA (reference sequence). After removal of 5 bases from V and 3 bases from J, the junction contained 10 bases not matched to a gene. DNA for the CDR3: TGCAGTGCTCTAGGACAGGCCTTAAACTACGAGCAGTACTTC. Translating gives CSALGQALNYEQYF.

The chain combines TRBV20-1 with TRBJ2-2; 11 nucleotides line up with TRBD2. After removal of 2 bases from V and 6 bases from J, the junction contained 5 bases not matched to a gene. CDR3 length: 15 residues. Looked up from germline, CDR1 is DFQATT and CDR2 is SNEGSKA (reference sequence). CDR3 nucleotides: TGCAGTGCTAGAATAGCGGGAGGGATCGCCGGGGAGCTGTTTTTT. Encoded protein: CSARIAGGIAGELFF.

In this sample, this clonotype turned up a few times. The chain is built from TRBV15 and TRBJ1-3, with TRBD1 identical over 8 bases. Germline CDR1 and CDR2: LNHNV and YYDKDF (reference sequence). The CDR3 is 18 amino acids. V shed 3 bases, J shed 2 bases, and the junction held 12 bases outside the gene matches. The CDR3 DNA reads TGTGCCACCAGCAGTAGAGACAGGGGAGTCTTCCCTGGAAACACCATATATTTT. Its protein product is CATSSRDRGVFPGNTIYF.

This clonotype has more than one count but fewer than ten. The V and J genes are TRBV6-1 and TRBJ2-5; 7 positions match TRBD1. Germline V gives CDR1 MNHNS, CDR2 SASEGT. The J segment lost 5 bases and the V segment lost 8 bases, leaving 11 bases of the junction unmatched. The CDR3 has 14 amino acids. CDR3 region: CASSAQGDLETQYF. CDR3 sequence (DNA): TGTGCCAGCTCCGCCCAGGGGGACCTGGAGACCCAGTACTTC.

This clonotype was counted ten times or more. This rearrangement joins TRBV6-2 or TRBV6-3 to TRBJ1-1, with 11 bases aligning to TRBD1. V shed 10 bases, J shed 7 bases, and the junction held 8 bases outside the gene matches. The CDR3 is 13 residues long. The germline V gene has CDR1 MNHEY and CDR2 SVGEGT. The DNA of the CDR3 is TGTGCCATCTGGACAGGGGGCGCGAATGAAGCTTTCTTT. Translating gives CAIWTGGANEAFF.

The chain uses TRBV30 and TRBJ2-5; weak D call: TRBD1 (6 bases). The length of the CDR3 is 15 residues. Per germline, CDR1 GTSNPN and CDR2 SVGIG (reference sequence). V lost 4 bases and J 5 bases, leaving 20 bases between the germline ends. The CDR3 sequence: CAWNRGISHGETQYF. In DNA form, the CDR3 reads TGTGCCTGGAATAGGGGGATCTCACATGGGGAGACCCAGTACTTC.

This clonotype was recorded many times. This chain connects TRBV24-1 to TRBJ2-2; D is unclear. CDR3 length: 11 residues. Germline assignment: CDR1 KGHDR and CDR2 SFDVKD. V gave up 5 bases and J gave up 6 bases, with 3 bases separating them. The CDR3 spells CATSVSGELFF. The DNA for the CDR3 is TGTGCCACCAGTGTGTCCGGGGAGCTGTTTTTT.

This clonotype was found many times. Just one base apart from a much larger clone, this may be a read error. This chain uses TRBV12-3 or TRBV12-4 with TRBJ1-1; D not resolved. There are 11 residues in the CDR3. The V end lost 3 bases, the J end lost 4 bases, and 3 bases lay between the germline ends. CDR3 sequence reads: CASSLTTEAFF. CDR3 bases: TGTGCCAGCAGTTTGACCACTGAAGCTTTCTTT.